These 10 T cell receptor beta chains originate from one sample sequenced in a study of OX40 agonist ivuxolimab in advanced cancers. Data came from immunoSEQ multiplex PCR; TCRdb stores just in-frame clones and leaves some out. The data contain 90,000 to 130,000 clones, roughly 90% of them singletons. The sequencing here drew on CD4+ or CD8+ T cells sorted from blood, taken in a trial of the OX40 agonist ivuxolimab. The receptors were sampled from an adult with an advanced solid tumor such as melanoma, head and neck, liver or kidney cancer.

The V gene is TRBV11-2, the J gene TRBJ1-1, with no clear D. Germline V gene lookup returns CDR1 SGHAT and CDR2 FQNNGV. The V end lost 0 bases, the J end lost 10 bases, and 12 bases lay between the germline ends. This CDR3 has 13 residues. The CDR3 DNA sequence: TGTGCCAGCAGCTTAGATCAAGGGCGTCGAGCTTTCTTT. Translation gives CASSLDQGRRAFF.

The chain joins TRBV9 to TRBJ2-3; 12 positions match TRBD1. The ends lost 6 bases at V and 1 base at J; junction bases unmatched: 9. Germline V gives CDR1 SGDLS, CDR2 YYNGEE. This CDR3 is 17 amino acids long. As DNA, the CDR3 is TGTGCCAGCACTCCCGGGACAGGGGGCGCGGGCACAGATACGCAGTATTTT. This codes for CASTPGTGGAGTDTQYF.

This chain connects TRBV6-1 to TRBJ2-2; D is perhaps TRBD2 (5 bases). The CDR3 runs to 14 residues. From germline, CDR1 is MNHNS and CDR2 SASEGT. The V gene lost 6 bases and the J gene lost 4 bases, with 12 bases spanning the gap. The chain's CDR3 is CASRPGTSTGELFF. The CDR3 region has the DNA TGTGCCAGCAGGCCCGGCACTAGCACCGGGGAGCTGTTTTTT.

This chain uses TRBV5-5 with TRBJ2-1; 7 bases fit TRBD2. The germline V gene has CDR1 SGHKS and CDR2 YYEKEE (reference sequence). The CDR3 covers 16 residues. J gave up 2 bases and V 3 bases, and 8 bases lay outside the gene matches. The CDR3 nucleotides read TGTGCCAGCAGCTGGGAGGGTACAGTGGCCTACAATGAGCAGTTCTTC. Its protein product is CASSWEGTVAYNEQFF.

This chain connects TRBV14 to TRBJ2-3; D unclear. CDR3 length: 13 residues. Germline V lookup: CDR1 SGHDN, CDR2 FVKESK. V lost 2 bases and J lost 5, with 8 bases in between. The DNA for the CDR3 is TGTGCCAGCAGCCAAAACGACGGAGATACGCAGTATTTT. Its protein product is CASSQNDGDTQYF.

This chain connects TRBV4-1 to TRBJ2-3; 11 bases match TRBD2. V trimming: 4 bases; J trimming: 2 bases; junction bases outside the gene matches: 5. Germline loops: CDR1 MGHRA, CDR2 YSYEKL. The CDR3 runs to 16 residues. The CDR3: CASSLRTSGSTDTQYF. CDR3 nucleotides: TGCGCCAGCAGCCTTCGGACTAGCGGGTCCACAGATACGCAGTATTTT.

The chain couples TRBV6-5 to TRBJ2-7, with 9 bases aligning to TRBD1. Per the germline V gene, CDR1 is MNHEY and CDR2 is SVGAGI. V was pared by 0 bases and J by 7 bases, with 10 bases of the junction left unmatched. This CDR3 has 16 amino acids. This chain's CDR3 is CASSYSGDREPLEQYF. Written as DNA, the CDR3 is TGTGCCAGCAGTTACTCGGGGGACAGGGAGCCTTTAGAGCAGTACTTC.

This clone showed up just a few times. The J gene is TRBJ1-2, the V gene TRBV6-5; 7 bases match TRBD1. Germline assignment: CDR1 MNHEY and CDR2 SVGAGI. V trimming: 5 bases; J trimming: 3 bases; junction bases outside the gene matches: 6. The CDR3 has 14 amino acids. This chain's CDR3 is CASSETQGDYGYTF. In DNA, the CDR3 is TGTGCCAGCAGTGAAACTCAGGGGGACTATGGCTACACCTTC.

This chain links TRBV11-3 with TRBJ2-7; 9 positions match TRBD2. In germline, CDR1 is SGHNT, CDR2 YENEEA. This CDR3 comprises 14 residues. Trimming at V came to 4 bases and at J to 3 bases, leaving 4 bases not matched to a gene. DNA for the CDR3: TGTGCCAGCAGCTATAGCGGGAGAGGCTACGAGCAGTACTTC. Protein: CASSYSGRGYEQYF. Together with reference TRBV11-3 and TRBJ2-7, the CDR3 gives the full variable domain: EAGVVQSPRYKIIEKKQPVAFWCNPISGHNTLYWYLQNLGQGPELLIRYENEEAVDDSQLPKDRFSAERLKGVDSTLKIQPAELGDSAVYLCASSYSGRGYEQYFGPGTRLTVT.

The CDR3 nucleotides read TGTGCCATCAGTGGGCTAGGGCGGGCCCCAAACACCGGGGAGCTGTTTTTT. Residues: CAISGLGRAPNTGELFF. The chain is built from TRBV10-3 and TRBJ2-2, with D tentatively TRBD2 (5 bases). V lost 4 bases to trimming and J lost 2 bases, with 17 bases between them. Germline CDR1 ENHRY, CDR2 SYGVKD. The CDR3 contains 17 residues.